The T cell receptor (beta chain) under discussion was sequenced for a study of technical replicates of blood from several donors (dated by TCRdb to the late 2010s). The library was produced with the immunoSEQ multiplex PCR assay. The source is immuneACCESS, and TCRdb retained only in-frame sequences with V and J called. Part of the clones is not carried over; for the studies checked, unresolved V genes explain less than half of this, and the remainder is unexplained. Across this sample there are tens of thousands of clones, with 89% seen only once. Of the sample, under 0.5% is held by the ten largest clones. Germline trimming: 2 bases from V, 1 base from J; junction bases outside gene matches: 7. From cysteine to phenylalanine, the CDR3 is 17 amino acids long. Just the 51-base CDR3 DNA is kept, in frame starting at base 1. Via the germline V gene, CDR1 is SGHAT and CDR2 FQNNGV. A note on this clone: Its antigen is not yet known. Per-base quality was not reported, and no clone a single base away is much larger than it.

The rearranged chain carries TRBV11-2 and TRBJ2-3, with TRBD2 identical over 9 junction bases. Sequenced sample: T cells isolated from PBMCs. The TCR sequence derives from a human donor in good health. The CDR3 reads as follows: CASSLYLAGTGTDTQYF. The nucleotides are TGTGCCAGCAGCTTATATCTAGCGGGAACTGGCACAGATACGCAGTATTTT.